The entry below gives a single T cell receptor (beta chain) sequence along with its context. There are a few counts of this clone. This receptor's antigen is unknown. No base-level quality is on record; no much larger clone is a single base apart. Libraries were constructed by the immunoSEQ multiplex PCR assay. What TCRdb holds here is the immuneACCESS table cut down to in-frame rearrangements. Part of the clones is not present; checked against another copy, under half of the missing clones reflect an unresolved V gene, and the others are unexplained. In all, the sample holds 150,000 or so clones, and approximately 93% of those were seen once. The ten largest clonotypes hold more than 4.5% of the sample. These data come from a study of control samples from healthy donors and cancer patients (dated by TCRdb to 2020 to 2022). The CDR3 holds 15 amino acids from the cysteine to the phenylalanine. Only the CDR3 part of the read is kept: 45 bases, read in frame from the first base. The germline V gene (reference sequence) yields GTSNPN for CDR1 and SVGIG for CDR2. Trimming accounts for 4 bases at V and 3 bases at J, while the number of junction bases matched to no gene is 12.

The sample taken for sequencing was blood. The V and J genes are TRBV30 and TRBJ2-7; 7 junctional bases match TRBD1. The clonotype was recovered from a man younger than 35 in good health. The CDR3 sequence is CAWKKTGREDYEQYF. The nucleotides read TGTGCCTGGAAAAAGACAGGGAGAGAGGACTACGAGCAGTACTTC.